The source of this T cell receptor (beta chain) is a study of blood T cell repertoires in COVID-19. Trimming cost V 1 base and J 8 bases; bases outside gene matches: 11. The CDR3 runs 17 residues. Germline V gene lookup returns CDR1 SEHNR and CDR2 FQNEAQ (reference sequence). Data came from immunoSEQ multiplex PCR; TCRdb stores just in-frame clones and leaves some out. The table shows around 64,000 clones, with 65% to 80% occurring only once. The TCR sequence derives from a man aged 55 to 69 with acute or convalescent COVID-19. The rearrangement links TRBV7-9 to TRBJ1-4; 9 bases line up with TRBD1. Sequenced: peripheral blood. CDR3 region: CASSLGTGVPVGEKLFF. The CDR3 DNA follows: TGTGCCAGCAGCTTAGGGACAGGGGTCCCGGTTGGGGAAAAACTGTTTTTT.